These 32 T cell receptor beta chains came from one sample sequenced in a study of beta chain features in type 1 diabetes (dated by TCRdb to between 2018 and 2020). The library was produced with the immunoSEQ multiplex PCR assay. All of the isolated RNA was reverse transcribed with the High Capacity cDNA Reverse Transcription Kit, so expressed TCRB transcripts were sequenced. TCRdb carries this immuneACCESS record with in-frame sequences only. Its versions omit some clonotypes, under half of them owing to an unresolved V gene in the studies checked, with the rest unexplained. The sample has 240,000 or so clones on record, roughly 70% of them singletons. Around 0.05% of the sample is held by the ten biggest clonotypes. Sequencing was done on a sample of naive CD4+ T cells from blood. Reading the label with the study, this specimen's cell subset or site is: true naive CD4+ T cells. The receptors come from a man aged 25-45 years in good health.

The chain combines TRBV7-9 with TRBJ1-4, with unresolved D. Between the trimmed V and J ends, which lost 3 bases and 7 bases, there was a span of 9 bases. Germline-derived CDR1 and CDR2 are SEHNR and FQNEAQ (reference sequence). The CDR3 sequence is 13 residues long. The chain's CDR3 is CASSFVGFEKLFF. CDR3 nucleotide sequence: TGTGCCAGCAGCTTTGTGGGTTTTGAAAAACTGTTTTTT.

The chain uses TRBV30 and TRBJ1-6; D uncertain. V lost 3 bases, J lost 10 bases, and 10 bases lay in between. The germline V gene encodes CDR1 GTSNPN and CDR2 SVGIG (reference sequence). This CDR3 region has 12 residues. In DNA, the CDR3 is TGTGCCTGGAGCGAGGCAAGGTCACCCCTCCACTTT. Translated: CAWSEARSPLHF.

This CDR3 is CAWRSGQNYGYTF. DNA of the CDR3: TGTGCCTGGAGGTCGGGACAGAACTATGGCTACACCTTC. The genes are TRBV30 and TRBJ1-2; the match to TRBD1 covers 7 bases. Germline loops: CDR1 GTSNPN, CDR2 SVGIG (reference sequence). The CDR3 has 13 amino acids. Unmatched junction bases numbered 3, after V lost 3 bases and J lost 2 bases.

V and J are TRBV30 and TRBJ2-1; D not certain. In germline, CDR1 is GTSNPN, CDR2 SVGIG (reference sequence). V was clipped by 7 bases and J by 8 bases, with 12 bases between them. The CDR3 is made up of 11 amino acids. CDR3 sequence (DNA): TGTGCCTCCCGGTCTCCGGATGAGCAGTTCTTC. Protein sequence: CASRSPDEQFF.

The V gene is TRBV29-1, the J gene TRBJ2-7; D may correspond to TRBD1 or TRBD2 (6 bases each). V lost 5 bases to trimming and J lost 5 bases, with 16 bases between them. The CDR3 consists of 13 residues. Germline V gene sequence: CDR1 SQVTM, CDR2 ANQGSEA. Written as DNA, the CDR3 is TGCAGCGTTACAAGGGGGGACCCTAACGAGCAGTACTTC. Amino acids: CSVTRGDPNEQYF.

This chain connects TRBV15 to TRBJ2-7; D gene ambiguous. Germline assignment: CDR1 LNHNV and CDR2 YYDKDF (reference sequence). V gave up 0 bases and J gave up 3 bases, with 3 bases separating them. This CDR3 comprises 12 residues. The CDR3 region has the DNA TGTGCCACCAGCAGAGATTTCTACGAGCAGTACTTC. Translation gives CATSRDFYEQYF.

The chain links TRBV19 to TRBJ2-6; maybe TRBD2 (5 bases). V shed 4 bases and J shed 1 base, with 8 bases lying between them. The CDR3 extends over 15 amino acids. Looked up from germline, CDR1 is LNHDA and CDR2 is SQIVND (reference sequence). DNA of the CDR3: TGTGCCAGTAGTAAGAGGGAGTCTGGGGCCAACGTCCTGACTTTC. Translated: CASSKRESGANVLTF. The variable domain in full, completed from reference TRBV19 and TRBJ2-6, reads DGGITQSPKYLFRKEGQNVTLSCEQNLNHDAMYWYRQDPGQGLRLIYYSQIVNDFQKGDIAEGYSVSREKKESFPLTVTSAQKNPTAFYLCASSKRESGANVLTFGAGSRLTVL.

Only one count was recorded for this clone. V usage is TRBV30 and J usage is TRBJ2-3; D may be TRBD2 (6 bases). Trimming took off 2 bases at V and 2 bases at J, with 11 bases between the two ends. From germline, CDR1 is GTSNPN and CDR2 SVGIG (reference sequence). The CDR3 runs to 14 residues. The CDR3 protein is CAWSFAGNTDTQYF. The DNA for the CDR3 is TGTGCCTGGAGTTTCGCGGGAAACACAGATACGCAGTATTTT.

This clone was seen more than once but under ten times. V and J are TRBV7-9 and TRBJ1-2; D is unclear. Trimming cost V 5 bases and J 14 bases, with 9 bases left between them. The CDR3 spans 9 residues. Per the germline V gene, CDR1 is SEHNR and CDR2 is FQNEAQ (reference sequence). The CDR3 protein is CASSPLTTF. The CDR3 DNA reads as TGTGCCAGCAGCCCGCTCACTACCTTC. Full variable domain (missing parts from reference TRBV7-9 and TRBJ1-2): DTGVSQNPRHKITKRGQNVTFRCDPISEHNRLYWYRQTLGQGPEFLTYFQNEAQLEKSRLLSDRFSAERPKGSFSTLEIQRTEQGDSAMYLCASSPLTTFGSGTRLTVV.

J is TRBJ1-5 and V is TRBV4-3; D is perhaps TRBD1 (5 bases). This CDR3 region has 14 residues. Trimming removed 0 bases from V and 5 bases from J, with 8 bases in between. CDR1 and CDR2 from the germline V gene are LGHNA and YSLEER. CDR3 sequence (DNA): TGCGCCAGCAGCCAAGATCGGGGGTATCAGCCCCAGCATTTT. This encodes CASSQDRGYQPQHF.

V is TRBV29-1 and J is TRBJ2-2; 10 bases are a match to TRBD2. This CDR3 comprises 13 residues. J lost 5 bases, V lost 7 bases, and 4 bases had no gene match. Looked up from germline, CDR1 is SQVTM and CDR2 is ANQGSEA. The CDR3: CSGEAGGTGELFF. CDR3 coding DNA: TGCAGCGGAGAAGCGGGAGGGACCGGGGAGCTGTTTTTT.

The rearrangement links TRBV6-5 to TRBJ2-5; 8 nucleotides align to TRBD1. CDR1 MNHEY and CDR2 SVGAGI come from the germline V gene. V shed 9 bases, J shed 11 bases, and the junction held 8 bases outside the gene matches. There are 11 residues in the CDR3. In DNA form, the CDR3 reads TGTGCCAGTGGACAGGGATTTTTTCAGTACTTC. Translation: CASGQGFFQYF.

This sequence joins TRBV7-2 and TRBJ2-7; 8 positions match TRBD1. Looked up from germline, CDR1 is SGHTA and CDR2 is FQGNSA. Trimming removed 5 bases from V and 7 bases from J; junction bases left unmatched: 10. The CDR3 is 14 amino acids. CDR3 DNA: TGTGCCAGCAGCCCGGACAGGGCCCGAGGTGAGCAGTACTTC. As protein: CASSPDRARGEQYF.

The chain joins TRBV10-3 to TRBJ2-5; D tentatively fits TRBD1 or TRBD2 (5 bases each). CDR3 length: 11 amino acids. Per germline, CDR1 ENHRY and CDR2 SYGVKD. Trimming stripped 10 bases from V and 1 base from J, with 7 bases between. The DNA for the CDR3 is TGTGCCACGGGGACCCAAGAGACCCAGTACTTC. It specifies CATGTQETQYF.

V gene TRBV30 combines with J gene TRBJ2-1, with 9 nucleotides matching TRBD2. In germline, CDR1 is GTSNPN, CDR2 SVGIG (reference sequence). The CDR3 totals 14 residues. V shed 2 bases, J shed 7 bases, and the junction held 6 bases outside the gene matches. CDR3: CAWSIAGLANEQFF. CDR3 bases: TGTGCCTGGAGTATTGCCGGACTAGCGAATGAGCAGTTCTTC.

The CDR3 spells CASSVGNTGTDTQYF. CDR3 DNA: TGTGCCAGCAGCGTGGGGAACACAGGCACAGATACGCAGTATTTT. This rearrangement joins TRBV9 to TRBJ2-3, with unresolved D. Trimming left V 2 bases short and J 1 base short, with 11 bases between. The CDR3 is made up of 15 amino acids. Germline CDR1 SGDLS, CDR2 YYNGEE.

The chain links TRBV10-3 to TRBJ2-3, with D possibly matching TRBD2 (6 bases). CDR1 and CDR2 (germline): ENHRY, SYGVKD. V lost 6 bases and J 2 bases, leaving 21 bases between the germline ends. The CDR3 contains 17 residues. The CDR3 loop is CAIRVGGKTASTDTQYF. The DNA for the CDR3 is TGTGCCATCAGGGTGGGAGGTAAAACCGCTTCCACAGATACGCAGTATTTT.

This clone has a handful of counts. CDR3 protein: CASSLWEDQETQYF. For the CDR3, the DNA is TGTGCCAGCAGCTTATGGGAGGACCAAGAGACCCAGTACTTC. The V and J genes are TRBV7-9 and TRBJ2-5, with a possible D match to TRBD2 (6 bases). This CDR3 has 14 amino acids. Deletions cut 2 bases from V and 0 bases from J, with 7 bases between. Germline CDR1 and CDR2: SEHNR and FQNEAQ (reference sequence).

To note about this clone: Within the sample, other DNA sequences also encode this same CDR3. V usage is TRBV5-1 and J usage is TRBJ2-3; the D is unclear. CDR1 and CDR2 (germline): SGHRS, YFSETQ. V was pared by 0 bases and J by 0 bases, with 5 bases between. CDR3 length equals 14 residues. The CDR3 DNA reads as TGCGCCAGCAGCTTGGCCGGGAGCACAGATACGCAGTATTTT. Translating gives CASSLAGSTDTQYF.

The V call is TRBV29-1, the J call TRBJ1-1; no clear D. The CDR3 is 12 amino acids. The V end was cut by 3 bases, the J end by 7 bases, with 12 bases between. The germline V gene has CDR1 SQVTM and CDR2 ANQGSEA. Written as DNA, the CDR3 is TGCAGCGTTGATTACGTGGGTGGTGAAGCTTTCTTT. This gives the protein CSVDYVGGEAFF.

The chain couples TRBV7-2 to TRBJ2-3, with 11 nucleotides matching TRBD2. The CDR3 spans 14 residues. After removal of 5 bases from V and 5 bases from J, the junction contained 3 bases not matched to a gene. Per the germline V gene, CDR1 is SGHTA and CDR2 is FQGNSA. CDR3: CASSLGTSGDTQYF. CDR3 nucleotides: TGTGCCAGCAGCCTTGGGACTAGCGGAGATACGCAGTATTTT. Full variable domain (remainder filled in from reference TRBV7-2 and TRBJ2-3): GAGVSQSPSNKVTEKGKDVELRCDPISGHTALYWYRQSLGQGLEFLIYFQGNSAPDKSGLPSDRFSAERTGGSVSTLTIQRTQQEDSAVYLCASSLGTSGDTQYFGPGTRLTVL.

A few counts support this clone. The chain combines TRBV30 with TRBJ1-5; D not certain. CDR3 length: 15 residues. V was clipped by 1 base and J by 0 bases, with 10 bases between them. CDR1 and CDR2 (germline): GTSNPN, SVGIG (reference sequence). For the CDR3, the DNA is TGTGCCTGGAGTGAAGGCAGCCATAGCAATCAGCCCCAGCATTTT. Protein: CAWSEGSHSNQPQHF.

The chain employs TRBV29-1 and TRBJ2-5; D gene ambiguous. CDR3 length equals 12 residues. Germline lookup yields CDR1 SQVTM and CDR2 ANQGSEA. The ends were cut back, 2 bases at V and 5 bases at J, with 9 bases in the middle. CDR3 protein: CSVESGSETQYF. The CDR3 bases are TGCAGCGTTGAATCTGGGTCCGAGACCCAGTACTTC. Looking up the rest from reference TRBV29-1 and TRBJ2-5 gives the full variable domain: SAVISQKPSRDICQRGTSLTIQCQVDSQVTMMFWYRQQPGQSLTLIATANQGSEATYESGFVIDKFPISRPNLTFSTLTVSNMSPEDSSIYLCSVESGSETQYFGPGTRLLVL.

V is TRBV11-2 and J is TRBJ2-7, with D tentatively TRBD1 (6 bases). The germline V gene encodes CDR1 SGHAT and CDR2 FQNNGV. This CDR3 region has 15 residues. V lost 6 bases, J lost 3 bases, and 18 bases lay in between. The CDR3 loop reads CASRQGGGKVYEQYF. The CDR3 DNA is TGTGCCAGCAGACAGGGTGGGGGTAAGGTCTACGAGCAGTACTTC.

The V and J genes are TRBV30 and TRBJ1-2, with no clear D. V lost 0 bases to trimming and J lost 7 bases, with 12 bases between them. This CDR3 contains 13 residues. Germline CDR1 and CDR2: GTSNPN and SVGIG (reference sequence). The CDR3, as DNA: TGTGCCTGGAGTGTTTCGGGCCGAGCTGGCTACACCTTC. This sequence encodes CAWSVSGRAGYTF.

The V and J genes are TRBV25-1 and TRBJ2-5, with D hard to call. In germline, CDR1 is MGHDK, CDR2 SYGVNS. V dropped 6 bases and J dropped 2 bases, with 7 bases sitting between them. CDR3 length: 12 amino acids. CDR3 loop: CASSPVQETQYF. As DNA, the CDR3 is TGTGCCAGCAGCCCCGTACAAGAGACCCAGTACTTC.

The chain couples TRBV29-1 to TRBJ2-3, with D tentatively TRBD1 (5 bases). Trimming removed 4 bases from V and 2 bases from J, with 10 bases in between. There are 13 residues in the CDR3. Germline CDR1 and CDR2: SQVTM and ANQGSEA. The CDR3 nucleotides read TGCAGCGTTGGAGGCAGGGACACAGATACGCAGTATTTT. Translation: CSVGGRDTDTQYF.

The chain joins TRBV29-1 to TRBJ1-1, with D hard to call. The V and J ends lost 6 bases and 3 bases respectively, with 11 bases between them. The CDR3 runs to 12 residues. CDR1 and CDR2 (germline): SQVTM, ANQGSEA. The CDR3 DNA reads TGCAGCGTCTTCAGAGCGGACACTGAAGCTTTCTTT. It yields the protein CSVFRADTEAFF.

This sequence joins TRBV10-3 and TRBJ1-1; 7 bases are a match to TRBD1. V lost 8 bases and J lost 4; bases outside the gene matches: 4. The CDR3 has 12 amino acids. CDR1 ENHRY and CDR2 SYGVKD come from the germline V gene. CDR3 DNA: TGTGCCATCCGACAGGGCGGCACTGAAGCTTTCTTT. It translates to CAIRQGGTEAFF.

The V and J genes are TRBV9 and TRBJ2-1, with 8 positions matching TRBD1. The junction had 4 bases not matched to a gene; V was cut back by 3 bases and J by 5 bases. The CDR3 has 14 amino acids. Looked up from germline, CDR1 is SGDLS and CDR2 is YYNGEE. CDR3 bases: TGTGCCAGCAGCGCCCGGACAGGGAACAATGAGCAGTTCTTC. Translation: CASSARTGNNEQFF.

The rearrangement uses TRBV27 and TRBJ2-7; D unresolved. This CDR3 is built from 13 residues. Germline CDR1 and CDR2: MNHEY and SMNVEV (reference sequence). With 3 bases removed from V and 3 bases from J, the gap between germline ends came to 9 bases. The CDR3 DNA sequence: TGTGCCAGCAGTTTCTTGAGAGGCTACGAGCAGTACTTC. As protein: CASSFLRGYEQYF.

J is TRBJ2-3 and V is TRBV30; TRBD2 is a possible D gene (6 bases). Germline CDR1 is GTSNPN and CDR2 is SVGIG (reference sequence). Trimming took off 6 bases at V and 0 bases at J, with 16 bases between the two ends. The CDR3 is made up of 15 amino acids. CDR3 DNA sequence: TGTGCCTGCCAACTTACTAGCTTAAGCACAGATACGCAGTATTTT. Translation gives CACQLTSLSTDTQYF.